The sample holds one count of the clone carrying this TCR beta chain. Antigen specificity is unknown. The limits of the CDR3 on the DNA are not certain, so only TCRdb's listed CDR3 is given. The time point here: newly diagnosed GD, antithyroid drugs for less than 3 months. From PBMCs, RNA was extracted and then used to make the TCR library. The TCR beta library used iRepertoire HTBI primers with Arm-PCR amplification of CDR3. TCRdb used MiXCR to reprocess the multiplex PCR reads, holding one entry per CDR3 protein. Of 200,000 to 250,000 distinct CDR3 sequences in the sample, 20% are singletons; the top ten hold approximately 13%. The entry originates in a study of regulatory T cells in long-lasting Graves disease. The CDR3 spans 22 amino acids, including both terminal residues. The germline gives CDR1 SGHTA, CDR2 FQGNSA. General observations from the study: TRBV28, TRBJ1-2 and TRBJ2-5 were segments that persistent disease favored. Reduced TCR diversity was observed in persistent Graves' patients versus newly diagnosed patients. New patients shared 800 to 1,000 public clonotypes, fewer than the 2,500 to 3,500 shared by persistent patients.

The receptor was isolated from a female donor with Graves disease. The sample was peripheral blood mononuclear cells (PBMCs), taken at new diagnosis, from a patient treated with antithyroid drugs. The chain is built from TRBV7-2 and TRBJ2-2; the table calls TRBD1, which could not be checked here. CDR3 region: CASSSPGIYEQYFGPGTGELFF.